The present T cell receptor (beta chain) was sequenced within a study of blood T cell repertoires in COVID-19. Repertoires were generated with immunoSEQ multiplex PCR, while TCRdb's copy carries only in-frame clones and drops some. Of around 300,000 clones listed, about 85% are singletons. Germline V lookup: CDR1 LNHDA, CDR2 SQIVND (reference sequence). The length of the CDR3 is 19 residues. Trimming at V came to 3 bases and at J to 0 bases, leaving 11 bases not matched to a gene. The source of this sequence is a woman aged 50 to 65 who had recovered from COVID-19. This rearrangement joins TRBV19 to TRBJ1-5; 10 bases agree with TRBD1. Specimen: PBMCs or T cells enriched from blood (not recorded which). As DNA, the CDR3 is TGTGCCAGTAGTATGGGACGGACAGGGGGGATGTATAGCAATCAGCCCCAGCATTTT. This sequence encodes CASSMGRTGGMYSNQPQHF.